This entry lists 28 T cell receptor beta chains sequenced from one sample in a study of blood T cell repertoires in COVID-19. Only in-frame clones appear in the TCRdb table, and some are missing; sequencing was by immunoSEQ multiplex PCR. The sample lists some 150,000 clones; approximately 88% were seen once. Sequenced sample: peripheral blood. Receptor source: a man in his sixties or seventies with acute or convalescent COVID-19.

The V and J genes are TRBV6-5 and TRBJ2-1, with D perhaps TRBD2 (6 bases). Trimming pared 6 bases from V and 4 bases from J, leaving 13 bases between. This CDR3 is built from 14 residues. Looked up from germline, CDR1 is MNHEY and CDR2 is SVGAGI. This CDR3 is CASRLGRGYNEQFF. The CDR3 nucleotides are TGTGCCAGCAGGTTGGGCCGGGGGTACAATGAGCAGTTCTTC.

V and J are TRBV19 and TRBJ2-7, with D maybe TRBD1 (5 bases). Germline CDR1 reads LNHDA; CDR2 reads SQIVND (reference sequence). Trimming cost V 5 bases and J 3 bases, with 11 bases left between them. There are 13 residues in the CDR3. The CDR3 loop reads CASSGPGYYEQYF. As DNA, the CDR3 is TGTGCCAGTAGTGGTCCAGGGTACTACGAGCAGTACTTC.

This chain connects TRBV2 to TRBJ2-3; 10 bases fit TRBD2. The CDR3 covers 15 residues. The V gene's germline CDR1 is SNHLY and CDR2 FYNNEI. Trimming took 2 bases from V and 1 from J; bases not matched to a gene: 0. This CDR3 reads CASSELAGGTDTQYF. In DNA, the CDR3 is TGTGCCAGCAGTGAACTAGCGGGGGGCACAGATACGCAGTATTTT. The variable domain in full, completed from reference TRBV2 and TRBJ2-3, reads EPEVTQTPSHQVTQMGQEVILRCVPISNHLYFYWYRQILGQKVEFLVSFYNNEISEKSEIFDDQFSVERPDGSNFTLKIRSTKLEDSAMYFCASSELAGGTDTQYFGPGTRLTVL.

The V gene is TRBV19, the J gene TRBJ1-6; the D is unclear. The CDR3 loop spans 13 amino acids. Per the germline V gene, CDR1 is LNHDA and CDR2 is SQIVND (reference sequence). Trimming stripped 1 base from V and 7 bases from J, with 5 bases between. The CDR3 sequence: CASSIAPNSPLHF. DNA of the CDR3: TGTGCCAGTAGTATAGCCCCGAATTCACCCCTCCACTTT.

The CDR3 reads CASSGQGVGNYGYTF. DNA of the CDR3: TGTGCCAGCAGTGGACAGGGGGTCGGTAACTATGGCTACACCTTC. The chain uses TRBV25-1 and TRBJ1-2; TRBD1 agrees at 9 bases. V lost 4 bases and J lost 1; bases outside the gene matches: 4. CDR1 and CDR2 from the germline V gene are MGHDK and SYGVNS. The CDR3 spans 15 residues.

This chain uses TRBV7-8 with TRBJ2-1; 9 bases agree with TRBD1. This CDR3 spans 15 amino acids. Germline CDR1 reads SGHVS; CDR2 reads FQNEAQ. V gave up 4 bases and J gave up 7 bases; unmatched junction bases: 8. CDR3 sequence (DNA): TGTGCCAGCAGCTACCGGGGACAGGGAAGGAATGAGCAGTTCTTC. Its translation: CASSYRGQGRNEQFF.

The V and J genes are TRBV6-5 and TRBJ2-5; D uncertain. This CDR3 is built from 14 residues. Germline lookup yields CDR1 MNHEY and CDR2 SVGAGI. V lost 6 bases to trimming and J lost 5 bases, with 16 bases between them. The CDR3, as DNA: TGTGCCAGCAGAACCCCCCGTCCTCAGGAGACCCAGTACTTC. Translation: CASRTPRPQETQYF.

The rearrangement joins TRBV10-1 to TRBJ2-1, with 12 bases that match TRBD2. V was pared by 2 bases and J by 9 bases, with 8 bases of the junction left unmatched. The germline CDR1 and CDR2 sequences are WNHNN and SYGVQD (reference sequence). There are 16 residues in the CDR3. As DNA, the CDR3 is TGCGCCAGCAGTGAGCGGGGGACTAGCGGGTCATCTGAGCAGTTCTTC. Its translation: CASSERGTSGSSEQFF.

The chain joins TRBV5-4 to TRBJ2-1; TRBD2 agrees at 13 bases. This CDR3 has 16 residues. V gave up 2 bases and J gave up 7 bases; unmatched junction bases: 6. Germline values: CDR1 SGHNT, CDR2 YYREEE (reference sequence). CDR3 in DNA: TGTGCCAGCAGCTTAGCGGGACTAGCGGGACGGAATGAGCAGTTCTTC. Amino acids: CASSLAGLAGRNEQFF.

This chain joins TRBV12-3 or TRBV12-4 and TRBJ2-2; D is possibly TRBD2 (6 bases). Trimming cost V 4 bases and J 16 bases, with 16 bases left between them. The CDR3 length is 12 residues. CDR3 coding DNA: TGTGCCAGCAGTTGGGTCGGCGGGATCCAGTTTTTT. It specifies CASSWVGGIQFF.

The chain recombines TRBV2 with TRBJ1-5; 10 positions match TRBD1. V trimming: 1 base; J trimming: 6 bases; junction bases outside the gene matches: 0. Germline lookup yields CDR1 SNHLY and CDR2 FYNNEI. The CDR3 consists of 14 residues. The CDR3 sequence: CASSEGDRGQPQHF. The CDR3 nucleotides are TGTGCCAGCAGTGAAGGGGACAGGGGTCAGCCCCAGCATTTT.

As DNA, the CDR3 is TGTGCCAGTAGCTTTGGACAGGGTCGTGGCTACACCTTC. This sequence encodes CASSFGQGRGYTF. This chain uses TRBV19 with TRBJ1-2; TRBD1 aligns across 8 bases. The V gene end was trimmed by 6 bases and the J gene end by 7 bases; junction bases not matched to a gene: 7. The length of the CDR3 is 13 residues. The germline gives CDR1 LNHDA, CDR2 SQIVND (reference sequence).

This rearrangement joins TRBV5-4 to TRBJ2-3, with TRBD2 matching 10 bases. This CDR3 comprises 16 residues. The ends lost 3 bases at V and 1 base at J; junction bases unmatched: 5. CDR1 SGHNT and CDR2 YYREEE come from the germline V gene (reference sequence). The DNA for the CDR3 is TGTGCCAGCAGCTCCAAAAGCGGGGGGGGCACAGATACGCAGTATTTT. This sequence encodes CASSSKSGGGTDTQYF. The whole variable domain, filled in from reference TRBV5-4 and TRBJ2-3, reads ETGVTQSPTHLIKTRGQQVTLRCSSQSGHNTVSWYQQALGQGPQFIFQYYREEENGRGNFPPRFSGLQFPNYSSELNVNALELDDSALYLCASSSKSGGGTDTQYFGPGTRLTVL.

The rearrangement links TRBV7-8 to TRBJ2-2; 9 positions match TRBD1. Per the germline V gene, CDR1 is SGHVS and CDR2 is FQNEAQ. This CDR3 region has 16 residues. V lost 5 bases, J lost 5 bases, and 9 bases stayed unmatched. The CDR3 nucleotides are TGTGCCAGCAGCGGCCGGACAGGGGTTGATACCGGGGAGCTGTTTTTT. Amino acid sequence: CASSGRTGVDTGELFF. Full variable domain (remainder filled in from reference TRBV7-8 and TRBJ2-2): GAGVSQSPRYKVAKRGQDVALRCDPISGHVSLFWYQQALGQGPEFLTYFQNEAQLDKSGLPSDRFFAERPEGSVSTLKIQRTQQEDSAVYLCASSGRTGVDTGELFFGEGSRLTVL.

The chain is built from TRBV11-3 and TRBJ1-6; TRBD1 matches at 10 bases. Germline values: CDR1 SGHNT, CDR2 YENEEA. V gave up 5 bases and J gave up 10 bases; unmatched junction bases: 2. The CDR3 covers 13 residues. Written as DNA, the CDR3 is TGTGCCAGCAGCCGGGACAGGGGATCACCCCTCCACTTT. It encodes CASSRDRGSPLHF.

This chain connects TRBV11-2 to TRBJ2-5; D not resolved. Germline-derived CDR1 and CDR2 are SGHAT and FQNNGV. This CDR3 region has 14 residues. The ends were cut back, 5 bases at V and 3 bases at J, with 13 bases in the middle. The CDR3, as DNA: TGTGCCAGCAGCACCACGGCTGGAGAAGAGACCCAGTACTTC. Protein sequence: CASSTTAGEETQYF.

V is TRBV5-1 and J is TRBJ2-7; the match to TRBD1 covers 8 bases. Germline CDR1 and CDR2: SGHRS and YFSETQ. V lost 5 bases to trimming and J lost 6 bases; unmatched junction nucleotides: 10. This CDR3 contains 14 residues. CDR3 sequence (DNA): TGCGCCAGCAGTGCAGGGGGCCGAAGAGTCGAGCAGTACTTC. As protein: CASSAGGRRVEQYF.

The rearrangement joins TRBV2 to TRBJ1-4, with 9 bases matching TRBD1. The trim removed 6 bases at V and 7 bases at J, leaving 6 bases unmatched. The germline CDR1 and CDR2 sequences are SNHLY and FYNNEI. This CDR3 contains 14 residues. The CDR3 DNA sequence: TGTGCCAGCAGACAGGGGGCAGGTAGTGAAAAACTGTTTTTT. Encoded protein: CASRQGAGSEKLFF.

CDR3 loop: CASRGGVQETQYF. As DNA, the CDR3 is TGTGCCAGCAGGGGGGGTGTCCAAGAGACCCAGTACTTC. V usage is TRBV6-5 and J usage is TRBJ2-5; possible D gene TRBD2, 6 bases. This CDR3 is 13 amino acids long. The germline V gene encodes CDR1 MNHEY and CDR2 SVGAGI. Trimming pared 6 bases from V and 1 base from J, leaving 9 bases between.

The CDR3 nucleotides read TGCAGCGTTGAAATGGGGAGGCCGTCTGAAAAACTGTTTTTT. Its translation: CSVEMGRPSEKLFF. J is TRBJ1-4 and V is TRBV29-1; D is unresolved. Trimming stripped 2 bases from V and 7 bases from J, with 14 bases between. The germline V gene encodes CDR1 SQVTM and CDR2 ANQGSEA. The CDR3 length is 14 residues.

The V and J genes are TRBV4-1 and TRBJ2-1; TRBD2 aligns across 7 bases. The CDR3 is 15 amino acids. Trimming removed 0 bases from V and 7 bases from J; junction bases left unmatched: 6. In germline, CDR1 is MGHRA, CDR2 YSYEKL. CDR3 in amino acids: CASSQEWSGGNEQFF. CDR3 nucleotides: TGCGCCAGCAGCCAAGAGTGGTCGGGGGGAAATGAGCAGTTCTTC.

CDR3: CASRGTRGREQYF. For the CDR3, the DNA is TGTGCCAGCAGAGGGACTAGGGGTCGCGAGCAGTACTTC. The chain couples TRBV27 to TRBJ2-7; 8 bases fit TRBD2. This CDR3 has 13 amino acids. J lost 6 bases, V lost 6 bases, and 7 bases had no gene match. Germline V lookup: CDR1 MNHEY, CDR2 SMNVEV (reference sequence).

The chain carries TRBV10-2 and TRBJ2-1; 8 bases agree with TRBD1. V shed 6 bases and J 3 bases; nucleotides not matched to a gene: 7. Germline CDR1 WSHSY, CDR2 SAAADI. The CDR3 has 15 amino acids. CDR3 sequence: CASSLRTGFYNEQFF. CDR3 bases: TGCGCCAGCAGCCTCCGGACAGGGTTCTACAATGAGCAGTTCTTC.

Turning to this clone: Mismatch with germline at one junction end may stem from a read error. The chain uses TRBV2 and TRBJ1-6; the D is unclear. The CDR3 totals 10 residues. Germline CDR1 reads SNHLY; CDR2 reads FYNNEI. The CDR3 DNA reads TGTGCCAGCAGCGGCGTCACGGAGCGTTTT. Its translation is CASSGVTERF.

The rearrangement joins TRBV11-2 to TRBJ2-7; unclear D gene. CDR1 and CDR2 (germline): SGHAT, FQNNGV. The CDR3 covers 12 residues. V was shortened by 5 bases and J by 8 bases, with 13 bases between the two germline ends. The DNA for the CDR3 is TGTGCCAGCAGCCCGCCAGTTCTGCAGCAGTACTTC. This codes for CASSPPVLQQYF.

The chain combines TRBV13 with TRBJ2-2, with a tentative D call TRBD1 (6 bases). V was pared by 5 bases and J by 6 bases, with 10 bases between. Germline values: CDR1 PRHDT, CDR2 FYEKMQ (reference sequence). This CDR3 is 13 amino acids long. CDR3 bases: TGTGCCAGCAGCCCGGCAGGGGCCGGGGAGCTGTTTTTT. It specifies CASSPAGAGELFF.

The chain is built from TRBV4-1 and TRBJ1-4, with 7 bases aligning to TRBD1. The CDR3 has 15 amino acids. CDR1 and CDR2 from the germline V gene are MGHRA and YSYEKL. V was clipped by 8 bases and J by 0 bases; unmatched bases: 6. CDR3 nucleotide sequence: TGCGCCAGCTCGTACACAGGGGCAACTAATGAAAAACTGTTTTTT. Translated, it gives CASSYTGATNEKLFF.

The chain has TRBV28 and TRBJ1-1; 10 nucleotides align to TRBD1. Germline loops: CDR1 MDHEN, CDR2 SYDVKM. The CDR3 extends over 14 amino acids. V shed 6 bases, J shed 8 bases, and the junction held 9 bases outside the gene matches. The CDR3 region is CASSQGTGAREAFF. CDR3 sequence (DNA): TGTGCCAGCAGCCAAGGGACAGGGGCGAGGGAAGCTTTCTTT.